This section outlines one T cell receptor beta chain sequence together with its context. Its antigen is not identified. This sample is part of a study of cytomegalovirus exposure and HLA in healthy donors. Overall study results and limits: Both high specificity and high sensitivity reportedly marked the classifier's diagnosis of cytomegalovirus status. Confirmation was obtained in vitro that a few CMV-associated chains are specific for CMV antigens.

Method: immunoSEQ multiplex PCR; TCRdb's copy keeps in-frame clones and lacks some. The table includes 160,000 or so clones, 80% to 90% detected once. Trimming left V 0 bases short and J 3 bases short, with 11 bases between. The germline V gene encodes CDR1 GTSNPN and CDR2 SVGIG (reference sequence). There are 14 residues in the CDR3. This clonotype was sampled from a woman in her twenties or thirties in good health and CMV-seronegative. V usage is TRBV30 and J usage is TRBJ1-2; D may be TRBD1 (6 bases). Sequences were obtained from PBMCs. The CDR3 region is CAWSVGAGDYGYTF. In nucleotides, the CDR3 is TGTGCCTGGAGTGTAGGGGCAGGGGACTATGGCTACACCTTC.